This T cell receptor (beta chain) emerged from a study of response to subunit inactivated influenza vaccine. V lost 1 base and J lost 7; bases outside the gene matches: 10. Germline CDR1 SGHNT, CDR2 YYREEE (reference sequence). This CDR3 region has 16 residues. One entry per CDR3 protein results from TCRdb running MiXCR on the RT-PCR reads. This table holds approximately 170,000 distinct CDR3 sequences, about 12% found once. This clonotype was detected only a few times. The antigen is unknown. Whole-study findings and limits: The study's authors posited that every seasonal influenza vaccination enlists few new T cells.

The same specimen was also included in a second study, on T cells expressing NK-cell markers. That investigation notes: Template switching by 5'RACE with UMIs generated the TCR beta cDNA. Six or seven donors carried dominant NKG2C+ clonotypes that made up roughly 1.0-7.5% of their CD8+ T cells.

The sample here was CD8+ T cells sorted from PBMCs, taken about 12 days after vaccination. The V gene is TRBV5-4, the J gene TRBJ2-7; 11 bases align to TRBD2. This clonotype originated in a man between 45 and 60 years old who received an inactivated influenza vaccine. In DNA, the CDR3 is TGTGCCAGCAGCTTGTTGTCTAGCGGGGGGACTCGAGAGCAGTACTTC. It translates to CASSLLSSGGTREQYF.